This entry lists 28 T cell receptor beta chains sequenced from one sample in a study of TIL therapy for anti-PD-1-resistant metastatic lung cancer. Documented time point: pre-treatment sample, taken before nivolumab and TIL therapy. Pleural nodules or supraclavicular lymph nodes made up most of the excised metastases sampled. The immunoSEQ assay was v3. Profiled with immunoSEQ multiplex PCR; TCRdb holds only in-frame clones, not every one. This table has roughly 28,000 clones, roughly two thirds appearing once. Here the sequenced sample was tumor tissue, taken at baseline. These receptors were collected from a woman between 30 and 79 years old with non-small cell lung cancer.

This chain uses TRBV30 with TRBJ2-7; D is unclear. Trimming left V 5 bases short and J 0 bases short, with 5 bases between. Per germline, CDR1 GTSNPN and CDR2 SVGIG (reference sequence). The CDR3 contains 11 residues. CDR3 in DNA: TGTGCCTGGTCTGACTCCTACGAGCAGTACTTC. Translation gives CAWSDSYEQYF.

This clone occurred once. A read error is likely here: a far larger clone is one base away. Within the sample, other DNA sequences also encode this same CDR3. V and J are TRBV5-1 and TRBJ2-7; 10 bases are shared with TRBD1. The junction had 6 bases not matched to a gene; V was cut back by 3 bases and J by 3 bases. The germline CDR1 and CDR2 sequences are SGHRS and YFSETQ. CDR3 size: 15 residues. CDR3 region: CASSSTGTGDYEQYF. CDR3 coding DNA: TGCGCCAGCAGCTCGACCGGGACAGGGGACTACGAGCAGTACTTC.

The V call is TRBV6-5, the J call TRBJ1-5; possible D gene TRBD1, 5 bases. Germline CDR1 reads MNHEY; CDR2 reads SVGAGI. The CDR3 extends over 14 amino acids. V shed 8 bases and J shed 3 bases, with 14 bases lying between them. The CDR3 region is CASGIRGDNQPQHF. DNA for the CDR3: TGTGCCAGCGGAATACGGGGCGACAATCAGCCCCAGCATTTT.

V usage is TRBV9 and J usage is TRBJ1-1; D remains unclear. The CDR3 is 15 amino acids. Germline CDR1 SGDLS, CDR2 YYNGEE. Trimming left V 0 bases short and J 5 bases short, with 14 bases between. The CDR3 DNA is TGTGCCAGCAGCGTAGGGGAAAGGGTGGGGACTGAAGCTTTCTTT. It is translated as CASSVGERVGTEAFF.

The chain carries TRBV6-5 and TRBJ1-2; D not resolved. The ends were cut back, 6 bases at V and 3 bases at J, with 8 bases in the middle. Germline CDR1 is MNHEY and CDR2 is SVGAGI. The CDR3 loop spans 12 amino acids. The CDR3 coding sequence is TGTGCCAGCAGAGATTTGGACTATGGCTACACCTTC. Encoded protein: CASRDLDYGYTF.

The chain couples TRBV11-2 to TRBJ1-1; D ambiguous. V was pared by 8 bases and J by 1 base, with 8 bases between. CDR3 length: 12 residues. Per the germline V gene, CDR1 is SGHAT and CDR2 is FQNNGV. The CDR3 sequence: CASRMGNTEAFF. DNA of the CDR3: TGTGCCAGCCGCATGGGGAACACTGAAGCTTTCTTT.

This clone counts as large. The chain couples TRBV2 to TRBJ1-5; 7 bases align to TRBD1. CDR1 and CDR2 from the germline V gene are SNHLY and FYNNEI. The CDR3 has 16 residues. With 4 bases clipped from V and 3 bases from J, the junction kept 9 bases outside the gene matches. The CDR3 spells CASSGDGTAPNQPQHF. CDR3 sequence (DNA): TGTGCCAGCAGTGGCGACGGGACAGCCCCCAATCAGCCCCAGCATTTT. The variable domain in full, with the rest retrieved from reference TRBV2 and TRBJ1-5, is EPEVTQTPSHQVTQMGQEVILRCVPISNHLYFYWYRQILGQKVEFLVSFYNNEISEKSEIFDDQFSVERPDGSNFTLKIRSTKLEDSAMYFCASSGDGTAPNQPQHFGDGTRLSIL.

The chain recombines TRBV6-6 with TRBJ1-2; D not resolved. The CDR3 extends over 14 amino acids. V was trimmed by 10 bases and J by 7 bases, leaving 22 bases between them. Per germline, CDR1 MNHNY and CDR2 SVGAGI (reference sequence). The CDR3: CATKPPSTTSGYTF. The CDR3, as DNA: TGTGCCACCAAACCCCCTTCTACTACTTCTGGCTACACCTTC.

The chain has TRBV6-5 and TRBJ2-2, with D perhaps matching TRBD1 (5 bases). The germline V gene has CDR1 MNHEY and CDR2 SVGAGI. The CDR3 runs 14 residues. The germline V and J ends were trimmed by 8 bases and 4 bases, with 14 bases remaining between them. The CDR3 DNA follows: TGTGCCAGCTCGAAGGGGCATGTCACCGGGGAGCTGTTTTTT. Protein sequence: CASSKGHVTGELFF.

This chain links TRBV27 with TRBJ2-7; possibly TRBD2 for D (5 bases). CDR1 is MNHEY, CDR2 SMNVEV, per germline (reference sequence). The CDR3 loop spans 12 amino acids. Trimming removed 8 bases from V and 7 bases from J, with 15 bases in between. The CDR3 coding sequence is TGTGCCAGCCTTAGTAGGGAGCGGGAGCAGTACTTC. Encoded protein: CASLSREREQYF.

There are a few counts of this clone. The V gene is TRBV13, the J gene TRBJ2-1; TRBD2 matches 11 bases. There are 18 residues in the CDR3. Germline CDR1 is PRHDT and CDR2 is FYEKMQ (reference sequence). V was pared by 5 bases and J by 0 bases, with 9 bases of the junction left unmatched. CDR3 sequence (DNA): TGTGCCAGCAGCACGACTAGCGGGACATCAAGCTCCTACAATGAGCAGTTCTTC. Translation gives CASSTTSGTSSSYNEQFF.

V and J are TRBV19 and TRBJ2-5, with 7 bases lining up with TRBD1. V gave up 6 bases and J gave up 2 bases; unmatched junction bases: 6. CDR1 is LNHDA and CDR2 is SQIVND in the germline V gene (reference sequence). The CDR3 totals 14 residues. The CDR3 loop is CASSPGQVQETQYF. In DNA form, the CDR3 reads TGTGCCAGTAGCCCTGGACAGGTTCAAGAGACCCAGTACTTC.

The CDR3 bases are TGCGCCGCGGGGTCTGGGGGGGCTCAAGAGCAGTACTTC. Protein: CAAGSGGAQEQYF. V gene TRBV10-2 combines with J gene TRBJ2-7; D may be TRBD2 (7 bases). Germline V CDR1 and CDR2: WSHSY, SAAADI. Trimming removed 11 bases at V and 7 bases at J, with 21 bases between. There are 13 residues in the CDR3.

V is TRBV14 and J is TRBJ1-2, with 10 nucleotides matching TRBD1. There are 16 residues in the CDR3. CDR1 SGHDN and CDR2 FVKESK come from the germline V gene. V shed 6 bases and J 4 bases; nucleotides not matched to a gene: 11. The DNA of the CDR3 is TGTGCCAGCAGACCCCCCGGGACAGGGGCGACCTATGGCTACACCTTC. Translated, it gives CASRPPGTGATYGYTF. Looking up the rest from reference TRBV14 and TRBJ1-2 gives the full variable domain: EAGVTQFPSHSVIEKGQTVTLRCDPISGHDNLYWYRRVMGKEIKFLLHFVKESKQDESGMPNNRFLAERTGGTYSTLKVQPAELEDSGVYFCASRPPGTGATYGYTFGSGTRLTVV.

The table lists this clone with a few counts. The chain couples TRBV25-1 to TRBJ1-1; 7 bases are shared with TRBD1. Germline lookup yields CDR1 MGHDK and CDR2 SYGVNS. This CDR3 comprises 14 residues. The V gene end was trimmed by 3 bases and the J gene end by 5 bases; junction bases not matched to a gene: 6. CDR3 bases: TGTGCCAGCAGTGACGAGGGGGCGTTGACTGAAGCTTTCTTT. Protein: CASSDEGALTEAFF.

This clone appeared a few times. The V and J genes are TRBV18 and TRBJ1-2; 8 bases are shared with TRBD1. V trimming: 2 bases; J trimming: 1 base; junction bases outside the gene matches: 3. Germline CDR1 and CDR2: KGHSH and LQKENI. This CDR3 comprises 15 residues. CDR3 bases: TGTGCCAGCTCACCATTGGGACAGGTTAACTATGGCTACACCTTC. Protein: CASSPLGQVNYGYTF.

The CDR3 is CASSSSQGAYEAFF. The CDR3 bases are TGTGCCAGCAGCTCGTCACAGGGTGCATATGAAGCTTTCTTT. This chain connects TRBV7-9 to TRBJ1-1; D is perhaps TRBD1 (6 bases). The CDR3 is 14 residues long. Germline V gives CDR1 SEHNR, CDR2 FQNEAQ (reference sequence). V was cut by 4 bases and J by 7 bases, with 16 bases left in between.

The rearrangement joins TRBV2 to TRBJ2-5; TRBD2 might be the D (5 bases). The CDR3 length is 14 residues. Germline CDR1 and CDR2: SNHLY and FYNNEI. V dropped 6 bases and J dropped 4 bases, with 15 bases sitting between them. CDR3 DNA sequence: TGTGCCAGCAGGACGGACTCGCTGCTAGAGACCCAGTACTTC. Its protein product is CASRTDSLLETQYF.

The genes are TRBV11-2 and TRBJ1-1; D uncertain. The germline V gene has CDR1 SGHAT and CDR2 FQNNGV. V lost 1 base and J 6 bases, leaving 15 bases between the germline ends. The CDR3 runs 15 residues. The CDR3 reads CASSLGRTVNPEAFF. The CDR3 coding sequence is TGTGCCAGCAGCTTAGGACGAACAGTTAACCCTGAAGCTTTCTTT.

Relative to its sample, this clone is medium-sized. This chain links TRBV2 with TRBJ1-1; possibly TRBD1 for D (6 bases). CDR1 is SNHLY and CDR2 is FYNNEI in the germline V gene. The V and J ends lost 6 bases and 4 bases respectively, with 15 bases between them. This CDR3 has 14 amino acids. In DNA, the CDR3 is TGTGCCAGCAGGTCGACAGGCTCCACCACTGAAGCTTTCTTT. Its translation: CASRSTGSTTEAFF.

The chain joins TRBV19 to TRBJ1-5, with 9 bases aligning to TRBD1. V lost 6 bases to trimming and J lost 7 bases; unmatched junction nucleotides: 7. Germline assignment: CDR1 LNHDA and CDR2 SQIVND (reference sequence). The CDR3 loop spans 14 amino acids. The CDR3 DNA reads TGTGCCAGTAGCCCGACAGGGGGTCGGCAGCCCCAGCATTTT. The encoded protein is CASSPTGGRQPQHF. The entire variable domain, with the rest obtained from reference TRBV19 and TRBJ1-5, is as follows: DGGITQSPKYLFRKEGQNVTLSCEQNLNHDAMYWYRQDPGQGLRLIYYSQIVNDFQKGDIAEGYSVSREKKESFPLTVTSAQKNPTAFYLCASSPTGGRQPQHFGDGTRLSIL.

The chain has TRBV4-1 and TRBJ2-5; TRBD2 matches 9 bases. The CDR3 runs to 17 residues. V gave up 0 bases and J gave up 2 bases; unmatched junction bases: 7. The germline V gene encodes CDR1 MGHRA and CDR2 YSYEKL. CDR3 region: CASSQDFGTSRQETQYF. Here the CDR3 DNA reads TGCGCCAGCAGCCAAGATTTCGGGACTAGCAGGCAAGAGACCCAGTACTTC.

The chain joins TRBV6-5 to TRBJ2-5, with D tentatively TRBD2 (6 bases). The CDR3 runs to 16 residues. V lost 6 bases, J lost 1 base, and 18 bases lay in between. Germline-derived CDR1 and CDR2 are MNHEY and SVGAGI. The CDR3 bases are TGTGCCAGCAGCTACGGCGGGACTTTCGTCCAAGAGACCCAGTACTTC. Encoded protein: CASSYGGTFVQETQYF.

J is TRBJ2-5 and V is TRBV6-1; maybe TRBD2 (6 bases). Germline loops: CDR1 MNHNS, CDR2 SASEGT. The CDR3 sequence is 14 residues long. Trimming stripped 6 bases from V and 5 bases from J, with 16 bases between. CDR3: CASRGTSTRETQYF. The CDR3 DNA reads as TGTGCCAGCAGGGGAACTAGCACCCGGGAGACCCAGTACTTC.

This clone showed up just a few times. The chain couples TRBV2 to TRBJ1-1; TRBD1 matches 8 bases. This CDR3 comprises 14 residues. V was clipped by 4 bases and J by 5 bases; unmatched bases: 6. The germline gives CDR1 SNHLY, CDR2 FYNNEI. The CDR3 nucleotides read TGTGCCAGCAGTGGCAGGGGGCGAAGTACTGAAGCTTTCTTT. Residues: CASSGRGRSTEAFF.

The chain carries TRBV5-1 and TRBJ2-3, with no clear D. This CDR3 contains 12 residues. From germline, CDR1 is SGHRS and CDR2 YFSETQ. The germline V and J ends were trimmed by 3 bases and 2 bases, with 4 bases remaining between them. The CDR3 region is CASSWTTDTQYF. CDR3 DNA sequence: TGCGCCAGCAGCTGGACCACAGATACGCAGTATTTT.

This clone was found a few times. The CDR3 sequence is CAWSALNYGYTF. In DNA form, the CDR3 reads TGTGCCTGGAGCGCACTGAACTATGGCTACACCTTC. V and J are TRBV30 and TRBJ1-2; the D is unclear. With 3 bases removed from V and 2 bases from J, the gap between germline ends came to 7 bases. Per the germline V gene, CDR1 is GTSNPN and CDR2 is SVGIG (reference sequence). This CDR3 region has 12 residues.

CDR3 nucleotides: TGCGCCAGCAGCCAAGATCCAGGGGAAGAGCAGTACTTC. Amino acids: CASSQDPGEEQYF. The chain has TRBV4-1 and TRBJ2-7; weak D call: TRBD1 (6 bases). This CDR3 region has 13 residues. V was cut by 0 bases and J by 7 bases, with 10 bases left in between. Per the germline V gene, CDR1 is MGHRA and CDR2 is YSYEKL.